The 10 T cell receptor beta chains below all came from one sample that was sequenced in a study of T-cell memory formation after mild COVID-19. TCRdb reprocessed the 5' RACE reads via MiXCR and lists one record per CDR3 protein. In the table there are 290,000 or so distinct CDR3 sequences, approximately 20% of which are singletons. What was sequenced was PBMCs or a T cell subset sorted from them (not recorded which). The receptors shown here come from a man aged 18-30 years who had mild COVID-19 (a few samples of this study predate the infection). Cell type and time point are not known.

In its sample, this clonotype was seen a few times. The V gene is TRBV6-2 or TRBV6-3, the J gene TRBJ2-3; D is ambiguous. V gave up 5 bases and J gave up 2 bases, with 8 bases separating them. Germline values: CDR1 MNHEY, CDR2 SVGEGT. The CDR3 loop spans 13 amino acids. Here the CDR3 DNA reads TGTGCCAGCAGTAATACACTCACAGATACGCAGTATTTT. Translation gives CASSNTLTDTQYF.

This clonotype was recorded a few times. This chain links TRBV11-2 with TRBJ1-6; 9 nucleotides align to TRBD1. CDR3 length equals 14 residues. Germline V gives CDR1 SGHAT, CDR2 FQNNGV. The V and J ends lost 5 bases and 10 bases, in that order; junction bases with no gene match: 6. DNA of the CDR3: TGTGCCAGCAGCCCTGGGACAGGGAGATCACCCCTCCACTTT. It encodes CASSPGTGRSPLHF. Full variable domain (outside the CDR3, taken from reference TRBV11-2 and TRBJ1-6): EAGVAQSPRYKIIEKRQSVAFWCNPISGHATLYWYQQILGQGPKLLIQFQNNGVVDDSQLPKDRFSAERLKGVDSTLKIQPAKLEDSAVYLCASSPGTGRSPLHFGNGTRLTVT.

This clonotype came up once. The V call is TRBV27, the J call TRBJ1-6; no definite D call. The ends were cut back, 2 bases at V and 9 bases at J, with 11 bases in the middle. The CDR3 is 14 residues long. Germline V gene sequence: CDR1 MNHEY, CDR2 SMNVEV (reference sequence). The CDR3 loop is CASSLGGRGSPLHF. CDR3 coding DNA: TGTGCCAGCAGTTTAGGAGGGCGCGGTTCACCCCTCCACTTT.

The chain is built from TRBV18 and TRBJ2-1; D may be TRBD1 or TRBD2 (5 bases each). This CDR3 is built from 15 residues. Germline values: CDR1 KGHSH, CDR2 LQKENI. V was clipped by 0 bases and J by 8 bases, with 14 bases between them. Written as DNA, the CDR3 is TGTGCCAGCTCACCACCGGGGGTCGGAGGCGATGAGCAGTTCTTC. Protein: CASSPPGVGGDEQFF.

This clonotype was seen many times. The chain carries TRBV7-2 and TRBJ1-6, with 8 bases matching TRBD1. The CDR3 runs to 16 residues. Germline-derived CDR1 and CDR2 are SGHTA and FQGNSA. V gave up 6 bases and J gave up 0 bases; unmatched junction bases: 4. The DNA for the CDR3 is TGTGCCAGCAGGGGACAGGATGTCTCCTATAATTCACCCCTCCACTTT. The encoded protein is CASRGQDVSYNSPLHF.

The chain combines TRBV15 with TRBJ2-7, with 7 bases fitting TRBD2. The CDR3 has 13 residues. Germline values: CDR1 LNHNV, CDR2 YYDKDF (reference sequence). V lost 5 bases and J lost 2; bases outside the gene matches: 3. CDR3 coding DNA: TGTGCCACCAGCCTGGGGGGGGCCTACGAGCAGTACGTC. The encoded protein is CATSLGGAYEQYV.

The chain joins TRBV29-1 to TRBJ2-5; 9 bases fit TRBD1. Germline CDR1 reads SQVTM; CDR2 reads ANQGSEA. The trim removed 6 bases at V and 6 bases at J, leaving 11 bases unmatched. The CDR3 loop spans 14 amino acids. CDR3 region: CSVEGTGFQQTQYF. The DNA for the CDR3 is TGCAGCGTCGAGGGGACAGGGTTCCAGCAGACCCAGTACTTC.

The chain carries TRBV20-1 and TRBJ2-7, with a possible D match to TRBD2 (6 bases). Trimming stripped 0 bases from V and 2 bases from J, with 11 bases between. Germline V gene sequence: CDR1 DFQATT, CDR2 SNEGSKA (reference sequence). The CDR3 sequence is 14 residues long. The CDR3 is CSAREGSGTYEQYF. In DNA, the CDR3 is TGCAGTGCTAGAGAGGGTAGCGGAACCTACGAGCAGTACTTC.

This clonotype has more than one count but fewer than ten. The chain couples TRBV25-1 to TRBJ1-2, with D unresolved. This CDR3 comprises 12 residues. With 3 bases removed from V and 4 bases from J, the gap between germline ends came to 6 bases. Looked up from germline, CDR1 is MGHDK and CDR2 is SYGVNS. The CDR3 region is CASSDMGYGYTF. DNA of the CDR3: TGTGCCAGCAGTGATATGGGCTATGGCTACACCTTC.

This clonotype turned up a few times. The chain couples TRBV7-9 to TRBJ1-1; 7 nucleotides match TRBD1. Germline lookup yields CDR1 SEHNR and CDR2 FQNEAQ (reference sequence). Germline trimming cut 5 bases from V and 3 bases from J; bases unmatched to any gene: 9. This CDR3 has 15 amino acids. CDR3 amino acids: CASSGWTGLYTEAFF. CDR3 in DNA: TGTGCCAGCAGCGGATGGACAGGACTTTACACTGAAGCTTTCTTT.